This TCR beta chain came from a study of technical replicates of blood from several donors. This table comes from immunoSEQ multiplex PCR, and its TCRdb copy is limited to in-frame clones, with some not included. The sample carries around 70,000 clones, around 97% recorded once. The CDR3 has 17 residues. Trimming cost V 6 bases and J 0 bases; bases outside gene matches: 12. Germline V gene sequence: CDR1 MGHDK, CDR2 SYGVNS. The source material was T cells isolated from PBMCs. The chain employs TRBV25-1 and TRBJ2-7; 9 nucleotides align to TRBD2. The sequence derives from a human donor in good health. CDR3: CASRGLNSGGSSYEQYF. The CDR3 DNA sequence: TGTGCCAGCAGGGGGCTAAATAGCGGGGGCAGCTCCTACGAGCAGTACTTC.